Listed here is a single TCR beta chain. What it binds is not known. This entry belongs to a study of shared clonotypes between healthy human individuals. As for the study in general: Used for every donor were three CD4 naive, three CD4 memory, two CD8 naive and one CD8 memory plate.

Study results and limitations: Among the subsets, naive ones generally showed larger estimated richness than memory ones. Sequencing depth was predicted to influence how clonotypes are shared among donors.

The authors combined CD45RO+ cells with CCR7-negative CD45RA+ TemRA cells as CD8 memory. The CDR3 spans 14 residues. V was trimmed by 7 bases and J by 2 bases, leaving 16 bases between them. CDR1 and CDR2 (germline): SGHNT, YYREEE (reference sequence). TCRdb's table, derived via immunoSEQ multiplex PCR, lists solely in-frame clones and lacks some. The sample yields 600,000 to 750,000 clones, less than 95% seen once. The rearrangement joins TRBV5-4 to TRBJ2-7; D call uncertain. The source material was memory CD8+ T cells from PBMCs. Subset: CD45RO+ cells pooled with CCR7-negative TemRA cells. This clonotype was obtained from a man younger than 30 in good health. Some clones in this sample may be carry-over from other donors' samples. For the CDR3, the DNA is TGTGCCAGCTCCCTGGACCCCGGGCCCTACGAGCAGTACTTC. It codes for CASSLDPGPYEQYF. The full variable domain, completed using reference TRBV5-4 and TRBJ2-7, is ETGVTQSPTHLIKTRGQQVTLRCSSQSGHNTVSWYQQALGQGPQFIFQYYREEENGRGNFPPRFSGLQFPNYSSELNVNALELDDSALYLCASSLDPGPYEQYFGPGTRLTVT.